The 22 T cell receptor beta chains below all came from one sample that was sequenced in a study of blood T cell repertoires in COVID-19. This table comes from immunoSEQ multiplex PCR, and its TCRdb copy is limited to in-frame clones, with some not included. The table lists 170,000 or so clones, around 84% of them singletons. Specimen: peripheral blood. These TCRs come from a man over 45 with active or convalescent COVID-19.

The V and J genes are TRBV5-1 and TRBJ1-1; unclear D gene. Germline lookup yields CDR1 SGHRS and CDR2 YFSETQ. V lost 0 bases and J 0 bases, leaving 9 bases between the germline ends. This CDR3 spans 15 amino acids. The CDR3 region has the DNA TGCGCCAGCAGCTTGGACTCTGCAATGAACACTGAAGCTTTCTTT. This encodes CASSLDSAMNTEAFF.

The chain employs TRBV19 and TRBJ1-1, with no clear D. CDR3 length: 15 amino acids. CDR1 and CDR2 from the germline V gene are LNHDA and SQIVND (reference sequence). Trimming cost V 3 bases and J 6 bases, with 17 bases left between them. The CDR3 nucleotides read TGTGCCAGTAGTATCTTCCCAACTAATCCCGCTGAAGCTTTCTTT. It is translated as CASSIFPTNPAEAFF.

The V and J genes are TRBV5-1 and TRBJ1-2; 7 nucleotides line up with TRBD1. The length of the CDR3 is 12 residues. Trimming took 7 bases from V and 2 from J; bases not matched to a gene: 2. Per germline, CDR1 SGHRS and CDR2 YFSETQ. In DNA, the CDR3 is TGCGCCAGCGGACAGGCGAACTATGGCTACACCTTC. Its protein is CASGQANYGYTF.

The chain employs TRBV29-1 and TRBJ1-1; D uncertain. CDR1 SQVTM and CDR2 ANQGSEA come from the germline V gene. With 6 bases removed from V and 3 bases from J, the gap between germline ends came to 14 bases. The CDR3 is 13 amino acids. The CDR3 sequence is CSVLGSSDTEAFF. In DNA, the CDR3 is TGCAGCGTACTAGGGAGTTCTGACACTGAAGCTTTCTTT.

The chain is built from TRBV3-1 (or the pseudogene TRBV3-2) and TRBJ2-2; a possible D gene is TRBD1 (5 bases). V lost 0 bases and J 4 bases, leaving 6 bases between the germline ends. CDR1 and CDR2 (germline): LGHDT, YNNKEL (reference sequence). The CDR3 is 14 amino acids. CDR3 DNA sequence: TGTGCCAGCAGCCAAGACCAGGGCACCGGGGAGCTGTTTTTT. Its protein is CASSQDQGTGELFF.

The chain combines TRBV29-1 with TRBJ2-5; TRBD1 matches at 10 bases. The CDR3 contains 14 residues. V gave up 3 bases and J gave up 5 bases; unmatched junction bases: 6. Per the germline V gene, CDR1 is SQVTM and CDR2 is ANQGSEA. The CDR3 nucleotides read TGCAGCGTTGAGGGACAGGGGCGGGGGGAGACCCAGTACTTC. It translates to CSVEGQGRGETQYF.

This chain links TRBV6-2 or TRBV6-3 with TRBJ1-2; D is undetermined. Germline CDR1 and CDR2: MNHEY and SVGEGT. The V gene lost 4 bases and the J gene lost 0 bases, with 15 bases spanning the gap. This CDR3 is built from 16 residues. DNA for the CDR3: TGTGCCAGCAGTTCAGTTTGGACTATCCCTAACTATGGCTACACCTTC. This codes for CASSSVWTIPNYGYTF.

The V call is TRBV4-2, the J call TRBJ2-6; 11 bases align to TRBD2. Trimming took 4 bases from V and 9 from J; bases not matched to a gene: 14. Germline loops: CDR1 LGHNA, CDR2 YNFKEQ. CDR3 length: 18 amino acids. CDR3 residues: CASSPRASGGPPGNVLTF. The CDR3 region has the DNA TGTGCCAGCAGCCCGAGGGCTAGCGGGGGGCCGCCGGGCAACGTCCTGACTTTC.

The chain employs TRBV18 and TRBJ1-2; D gene uncertain. V was pared by 4 bases and J by 8 bases, with 14 bases between. Germline V CDR1 and CDR2: KGHSH, LQKENI. There are 13 residues in the CDR3. CDR3 coding DNA: TGTGCCAGCTCACTCTCGGTACGGGAAGGCTACACCTTC. Its protein is CASSLSVREGYTF.

This chain links TRBV7-3 with TRBJ1-1; 7 bases are shared with TRBD1. Germline assignment: CDR1 SGHTA and CDR2 FQGTGA. The CDR3 loop spans 15 amino acids. The V segment lost 4 bases and the J segment 2 bases; nucleotides outside the gene matches: 7. DNA of the CDR3: TGTGCCAGCAGCTCCCCTGGGACAGTAAACACTGAAGCTTTCTTT. It encodes CASSSPGTVNTEAFF.

The V call is TRBV5-1, the J call TRBJ2-1; TRBD2 aligns across 10 bases. The V gene's germline CDR1 is SGHRS and CDR2 YFSETQ. The CDR3 length is 18 residues. J was trimmed by 1 base and V by 2 bases; bases with no gene match: 9. CDR3 in amino acids: CASSLSSGGARSYNEQFF. CDR3 DNA: TGCGCCAGCAGCTTATCCAGCGGGGGGGCCAGGTCCTACAATGAGCAGTTCTTC.

The chain has TRBV7-9 and TRBJ2-7; 12 bases fit TRBD2. This CDR3 is built from 17 residues. Germline trimming cut 4 bases from V and 6 bases from J; bases unmatched to any gene: 13. The germline gives CDR1 SEHNR, CDR2 FQNEAQ (reference sequence). The CDR3 region has the DNA TGTGCCAGCAGCTCAAAACAGACTAGCGGGAGTACTTCCGAGCAGTACTTC. Translated: CASSSKQTSGSTSEQYF.

The rearrangement uses TRBV5-1 and TRBJ2-1; D is possibly TRBD1 (7 bases). The CDR3 length is 14 residues. V lost 2 bases and J 8 bases, leaving 14 bases between the germline ends. Germline CDR1 is SGHRS and CDR2 is YFSETQ. CDR3 loop: CASSFWQGGDEQFF. The CDR3 DNA is TGCGCCAGCAGCTTTTGGCAGGGGGGTGATGAGCAGTTCTTC.

The gene calls are TRBV7-8 and TRBJ2-6; TRBD1 agrees at 7 bases. CDR1 and CDR2 from the germline V gene are SGHVS and FQNEAQ. This CDR3 region has 18 residues. Losses at the gene ends were 3 bases for V and 2 bases for J; bases not matched to a gene: 10. CDR3 protein: CASSLKGARGAGANVLTF. The CDR3 DNA follows: TGTGCCAGCAGCTTGAAGGGGGCCCGCGGCGCTGGGGCCAACGTCCTGACTTTC.

V usage is TRBV7-2 and J usage is TRBJ2-2; D not certain. The CDR3 has 15 amino acids. Per germline, CDR1 SGHTA and CDR2 FQGNSA. Trimming left V 2 bases short and J 2 bases short, with 9 bases between. The CDR3 loop reads CASSLSLDNTGELFF. CDR3 DNA: TGTGCCAGCAGCTTATCCCTAGATAACACCGGGGAGCTGTTTTTT.

This clone was found a few times. CDR3 loop: CASSPTGRQGAYNSPLHF. The CDR3 region has the DNA TGTGCCAGCAGCCCCACCGGTCGGCAGGGGGCTTATAATTCACCCCTCCACTTT. The rearrangement uses TRBV7-2 and TRBJ1-6, with 8 bases fitting TRBD1. Germline CDR1 and CDR2: SGHTA and FQGNSA. J was trimmed by 4 bases and V by 5 bases; bases with no gene match: 13. CDR3 length: 18 amino acids.

J is TRBJ2-1 and V is TRBV7-3; 9 bases match TRBD1. With V trimmed by 2 bases and J by 5 bases, 4 bases remained unmatched. This CDR3 comprises 15 residues. Per germline, CDR1 SGHTA and CDR2 FQGTGA. CDR3 residues: CASSLFRTGDNEQFF. CDR3 in DNA: TGTGCCAGCAGCTTATTCCGGACAGGGGACAATGAGCAGTTCTTC.

The rearrangement links TRBV4-3 to TRBJ2-3, with no clear D. Deletions cut 4 bases from V and 1 base from J, with 9 bases between. The germline CDR1 and CDR2 sequences are LGHNA and YSLEER. The CDR3 length is 14 residues. CDR3 region: CASSLRHGTDTQYF. As DNA, the CDR3 is TGCGCCAGCAGCCTGCGACACGGCACAGATACGCAGTATTTT.

This chain joins TRBV5-1 and TRBJ2-6; D gene unclear. Looked up from germline, CDR1 is SGHRS and CDR2 is YFSETQ. The CDR3 totals 17 residues. Deletions cut 2 bases from V and 0 bases from J, with 12 bases between. The CDR3 DNA reads TGCGCCAGCAGCTTAGTATCCCTCGGCTCTGGGGCCAACGTCCTGACTTTC. Its translation: CASSLVSLGSGANVLTF.

The V gene is TRBV7-9, the J gene TRBJ1-2, with a tentative D call TRBD1 (6 bases). The germline V gene encodes CDR1 SEHNR and CDR2 FQNEAQ (reference sequence). This CDR3 is 13 amino acids long. Between the trimmed V and J ends, which lost 5 bases and 2 bases, there was a span of 9 bases. This CDR3 is CASSRQENYGYTF. For the CDR3, the DNA is TGTGCCAGCAGCCGACAGGAAAACTATGGCTACACCTTC.

The V gene is TRBV9, the J gene TRBJ1-6; the D gene is possibly TRBD1 (6 bases). The CDR3 runs to 14 residues. V gave up 0 bases and J gave up 14 bases, with 15 bases separating them. Germline assignment: CDR1 SGDLS and CDR2 YYNGEE. Here the CDR3 DNA reads TGTGCCAGCAGCGTAGCTCCTGAGGGGGGGACCCTCCACTTT. The encoded protein is CASSVAPEGGTLHF. Filled out from reference TRBV9 and TRBJ1-6, the complete variable domain reads DSGVTQTPKHLITATGQRVTLRCSPRSGDLSVYWYQQSLDQGLQFLIQYYNGEERAKGNILERFSAQQFPDLHSELNLSSLELGDSALYFCASSVAPEGGTLHFGNGTRLTVT.

The genes are TRBV5-6 and TRBJ2-3; possibly TRBD2 for D (6 bases). With 1 base removed from V and 4 bases from J, the gap between germline ends came to 16 bases. Germline values: CDR1 SGHDT, CDR2 YYEEEE. The CDR3 length is 16 residues. Here the CDR3 reads CASSLLIGSQADTQYF. DNA of the CDR3: TGTGCCAGCAGCTTGCTAATCGGGAGTCAGGCAGATACGCAGTATTTT.